This is a list of T cell receptor beta chains from one sample in a study of cytomegalovirus exposure and HLA in healthy donors. The data were produced by immunoSEQ multiplex PCR, yet TCRdb's version contains in-frame clones alone and is incomplete. The table has 65,000 to 85,000 clones, 10% seen once; the top ten hold 24%. The sequenced material came from PBMCs. These receptors came from a man aged 55-75 years in good health and CMV-seropositive. The CDR3 runs from the conserved cysteine through the conserved F or W. The order of the fields is J gene, V gene, D gene, clone size, CDR3 protein, CDR3 DNA. The D gene is left open where the match is weak. Clone sizes are given selectively: once, few, many, or a class where the clone is expanded.

j_gene: TRBJ1-3; v_gene: TRBV5-8; d_gene: .; abundance: few; CDR3aa: CASSLKAIGVPGNTIYF; CDR3nt: TGTGCCAGCAGCTTGAAAGCCATCGGGGTCCCTGGAAACACCATATATTTT
j_gene: TRBJ2-7; v_gene: TRBV30; d_gene: .; abundance: few; CDR3aa: CAWSVGGVSYEQYF; CDR3nt: TGTGCCTGGAGTGTAGGAGGGGTTTCCTACGAGCAGTACTTC
j_gene: TRBJ2-7; v_gene: TRBV9; d_gene: .; abundance: few; CDR3aa: CASSVGASGYEQYF; CDR3nt: TGTGCCAGCAGCGTAGGGGCCAGCGGGTACGAGCAGTACTTC
j_gene: TRBJ2-6; v_gene: TRBV7-6; d_gene: .; abundance: .; CDR3aa: CASSLEGGVGANVLTF; CDR3nt: TGTGCCAGCAGCTTAGAGGGCGGGGTTGGGGCCAACGTCCTGACTTTC
j_gene: TRBJ2-5; v_gene: TRBV7-7; d_gene: TRBD2; abundance: few; CDR3aa: CASSFGGEETQYF; CDR3nt: TGTGCTAGCAGCTTTGGGGGGGAAGAGACCCAGTACTTC
j_gene: TRBJ1-6; v_gene: TRBV7-3; d_gene: TRBD1; abundance: .; CDR3aa: CASSADRNSPLHF; CDR3nt: TGTGCCAGCAGCGCGGACAGGAATTCACCCCTCCACTTT
j_gene: TRBJ1-5; v_gene: TRBV28; d_gene: .; abundance: .; CDR3aa: CASSLFAEYSNQPQHF; CDR3nt: TGTGCCAGCAGTTTATTTGCAGAATATAGCAATCAGCCCCAGCATTTT
j_gene: TRBJ2-1; v_gene: TRBV7-9; d_gene: .; abundance: .; CDR3aa: CASSLRQGREDNEQFF; CDR3nt: TGTGCCAGCAGCTTACGGCAGGGCAGGGAAGACAATGAGCAGTTCTTC
j_gene: TRBJ2-2; v_gene: TRBV6-6; d_gene: TRBD1; abundance: .; CDR3aa: CASTRTGGYGELFF; CDR3nt: TGTGCCAGCACGAGGACAGGGGGCTATGGGGAGCTGTTTTTT
j_gene: TRBJ1-5; v_gene: TRBV27; d_gene: TRBD1; abundance: .; CDR3aa: CASSPRGDLSNQPQHF; CDR3nt: TGTGCCAGCAGTCCCAGGGGGGATCTTAGCAATCAGCCCCAGCATTTT
j_gene: TRBJ1-2; v_gene: TRBV10-3; d_gene: .; abundance: .; CDR3aa: CAISDHDAGNRGYTF; CDR3nt: TGTGCCATCAGTGACCACGACGCAGGGAACCGGGGCTACACCTTC
j_gene: TRBJ2-7; v_gene: TRBV11-2; d_gene: .; abundance: .; CDR3aa: CASSLGLEDEQYF; CDR3nt: TGTGCCAGCAGCTTAGGCCTCGAGGACGAGCAGTACTTC
j_gene: TRBJ2-1; v_gene: TRBV5-1; d_gene: .; abundance: few; CDR3aa: CASSPDSGDNEQFF; CDR3nt: TGCGCCAGCAGCCCGGACTCTGGGGACAATGAGCAGTTCTTC
j_gene: TRBJ2-3; v_gene: TRBV4-1; d_gene: .; abundance: .; CDR3aa: CASRAREQDTQYF; CDR3nt: TGCGCCAGCAGGGCCCGGGAGCAAGATACGCAGTATTTT
j_gene: TRBJ1-2; v_gene: TRBV30; d_gene: .; abundance: .; CDR3aa: CAWTEGRSYGYTF; CDR3nt: TGTGCCTGGACTGAGGGTAGGAGCTATGGCTACACCTTC
j_gene: TRBJ1-4; v_gene: TRBV28; d_gene: .; abundance: few; CDR3aa: CASSFSGGEEKLFF; CDR3nt: TGTGCCAGCAGTTTTTCCGGGGGAGAGGAAAAACTGTTTTTT
j_gene: TRBJ2-2; v_gene: TRBV28; d_gene: TRBD1; abundance: few; CDR3aa: CASQNSGGRTGELFF; CDR3nt: TGTGCCAGCCAAAACTCAGGGGGAAGAACCGGGGAGCTGTTTTTT
j_gene: TRBJ2-4; v_gene: TRBV15; d_gene: .; abundance: .; CDR3aa: CATSRAGFAKNIQYF; CDR3nt: TGTGCCACCAGCAGAGCGGGGTTTGCCAAAAACATTCAGTACTTC
j_gene: TRBJ2-7; v_gene: TRBV6-5; d_gene: TRBD1; abundance: .; CDR3aa: CASNPGTGSYEQYF; CDR3nt: TGTGCCAGCAATCCCGGGACAGGTTCCTACGAGCAGTACTTC
j_gene: TRBJ2-3; v_gene: TRBV7-8; d_gene: .; abundance: medium-sized; CDR3aa: CASSLISGDTQYF; CDR3nt: TGTGCCAGCAGCTTGATTTCGGGTGATACGCAGTATTTT
j_gene: TRBJ1-2; v_gene: TRBV14; d_gene: .; abundance: few; CDR3aa: CASSQDPETVYGYTF; CDR3nt: TGTGCCAGCAGCCAAGATCCCGAGACAGTCTATGGCTACACCTTC
j_gene: TRBJ2-5; v_gene: TRBV30; d_gene: .; abundance: .; CDR3aa: CAWSRGVQETQYF; CDR3nt: TGTGCCTGGAGTCGAGGTGTCCAAGAGACCCAGTACTTC
j_gene: TRBJ2-4; v_gene: TRBV18; d_gene: .; abundance: .; CDR3aa: CASSPVTDLAKNIQYF; CDR3nt: TGTGCCAGCTCACCCGTGACAGATCTAGCCAAAAACATTCAGTACTTC
j_gene: TRBJ2-7; v_gene: TRBV11-2; d_gene: TRBD2; abundance: .; CDR3aa: CASSPRLAGESEQYF; CDR3nt: TGTGCCAGCAGCCCCCGACTAGCGGGAGAATCCGAGCAGTACTTC
j_gene: TRBJ2-2; v_gene: TRBV28; d_gene: .; abundance: few; CDR3aa: CASSLRTTNTGELFF; CDR3nt: TGTGCCAGCAGTTTGCGGACAACGAACACCGGGGAGCTGTTTTTT
j_gene: TRBJ1-1; v_gene: TRBV6-6; d_gene: .; abundance: few; CDR3aa: CASSYPRTEAFF; CDR3nt: TGTGCCAGCAGTTACCCCCGGACTGAAGCTTTCTTT
j_gene: TRBJ1-1; v_gene: TRBV19; d_gene: .; abundance: few; CDR3aa: CASRSGRQKNTEAFF; CDR3nt: TGTGCCAGTAGGTCAGGCAGACAAAAGAACACTGAAGCTTTCTTT
j_gene: TRBJ2-1; v_gene: TRBV7-8; d_gene: TRBD2; abundance: .; CDR3aa: CASSSTSGGVSYNEQFF; CDR3nt: TGTGCCAGCAGCTCGACTAGCGGAGGCGTTTCCTACAATGAGCAGTTCTTC
j_gene: TRBJ1-5; v_gene: TRBV18; d_gene: .; abundance: few; CDR3aa: CASSLDNGNQPQHF; CDR3nt: TGTGCCAGCTCACTCGACAACGGCAATCAGCCCCAGCATTTT
j_gene: TRBJ2-1; v_gene: TRBV28; d_gene: TRBD2; abundance: .; CDR3aa: CASSGGRGGNEQFF; CDR3nt: TGTGCCAGCAGCGGCGGGAGGGGAGGTAATGAGCAGTTCTTC
j_gene: TRBJ2-7; v_gene: TRBV28; d_gene: TRBD2; abundance: .; CDR3aa: CATAEEREGVQQYF; CDR3nt: TGTGCCACCGCCGAGGAGCGGGAGGGCGTCCAGCAGTACTTC
j_gene: TRBJ2-3; v_gene: TRBV5-1; d_gene: TRBD1; abundance: .; CDR3aa: CASSLHISGGALTDTQYF; CDR3nt: TGCGCCAGCAGCTTGCATATTTCAGGGGGCGCATTGACAGATACGCAGTATTTT
j_gene: TRBJ1-6; v_gene: TRBV11-2; d_gene: .; abundance: .; CDR3aa: CASSSLQGSGSPLHF; CDR3nt: TGTGCCAGCAGCTCCCTCCAGGGGAGCGGTTCACCCCTCCACTTT
j_gene: TRBJ1-2; v_gene: TRBV30; d_gene: .; abundance: many; CDR3aa: CAWSVLSGLAFNYGYTF; CDR3nt: TGTGCCTGGAGTGTACTCTCCGGGTTAGCTTTTAACTATGGCTACACCTTC
j_gene: TRBJ1-4; v_gene: TRBV2; d_gene: TRBD1; abundance: .; CDR3aa: CASSRDRGSEKLFF; CDR3nt: TGTGCCAGCAGTCGGGACAGGGGCAGCGAAAAACTGTTTTTT
j_gene: TRBJ1-5; v_gene: TRBV21-1; d_gene: .; abundance: few; CDR3aa: CASSLRGDQPQHF; CDR3nt: TGTGCCAGCAGCCTCAGGGGGGATCAGCCCCAGCATTTT
j_gene: TRBJ2-3; v_gene: TRBV30; d_gene: .; abundance: .; CDR3aa: CAWSGGGGTDTQYF; CDR3nt: TGTGCCTGGAGTGGAGGAGGAGGAACAGATACGCAGTATTTT
j_gene: TRBJ2-5; v_gene: TRBV5-4; d_gene: .; abundance: .; CDR3aa: CASSHDRRIGETQYF; CDR3nt: TGTGCCAGCAGCCATGACAGGAGGATCGGTGAGACCCAGTACTTC
j_gene: TRBJ2-7; v_gene: TRBV5-6; d_gene: .; abundance: few; CDR3aa: CASSLSRSYEQYF; CDR3nt: TGTGCCAGCAGCTTATCCCGCTCCTACGAGCAGTACTTC
j_gene: TRBJ1-1; v_gene: TRBV7-3; d_gene: TRBD1; abundance: .; CDR3aa: CASSLTGGTGPAVAEAFF; CDR3nt: TGTGCCAGCAGCTTAACCGGTGGGACAGGCCCGGCCGTGGCTGAAGCTTTCTTT
j_gene: TRBJ2-6; v_gene: TRBV5-4; d_gene: TRBD1; abundance: .; CDR3aa: CASQTGGGSGANVLTF; CDR3nt: TGTGCCAGCCAGACAGGGGGCGGCTCTGGGGCCAACGTCCTGACTTTC
j_gene: TRBJ2-1; v_gene: TRBV28; d_gene: TRBD2; abundance: .; CDR3aa: CASRPRGDGEQFF; CDR3nt: TGTGCCAGCAGGCCGCGGGGGGACGGTGAGCAGTTCTTC
j_gene: TRBJ1-5; v_gene: TRBV7-2; d_gene: .; abundance: .; CDR3aa: CASSQGGYQPQHF; CDR3nt: TGTGCCAGCAGCCAAGGGGGATATCAGCCCCAGCATTTT
j_gene: TRBJ1-1; v_gene: TRBV29-1; d_gene: .; abundance: few; CDR3aa: CSADISLNTEAFF; CDR3nt: TGCAGCGCCGACATATCTCTGAACACTGAAGCTTTCTTT
j_gene: TRBJ2-2; v_gene: TRBV4-1; d_gene: .; abundance: few; CDR3aa: CASSSVDSDTGELFF; CDR3nt: TGCGCCAGCAGCTCCGTCGACAGCGACACCGGGGAGCTGTTTTTT
j_gene: TRBJ1-1; v_gene: TRBV6-5; d_gene: TRBD1; abundance: .; CDR3aa: CASTGDRGGTEAFF; CDR3nt: TGTGCCAGCACAGGGGACAGGGGGGGCACTGAAGCTTTCTTT
j_gene: TRBJ2-1; v_gene: TRBV27; d_gene: .; abundance: .; CDR3aa: CASRASSYNEQFF; CDR3nt: TGTGCCAGCAGAGCGAGCTCCTACAATGAGCAGTTCTTC
j_gene: TRBJ1-4; v_gene: TRBV9; d_gene: .; abundance: .; CDR3aa: CASSVGGSNEKLFF; CDR3nt: TGTGCCAGCAGCGTAGGGGGCAGTAATGAAAAACTGTTTTTT
j_gene: TRBJ2-5; v_gene: TRBV5-4; d_gene: TRBD2; abundance: .; CDR3aa: CASSPGTSGGPQETQYF; CDR3nt: TGTGCCAGCAGCCCGGGGACTAGCGGGGGGCCACAAGAGACCCAGTACTTC
j_gene: TRBJ2-7; v_gene: TRBV19; d_gene: .; abundance: .; CDR3aa: CAAGVYEQYF; CDR3nt: TGTGCCGCAGGGGTTTACGAGCAGTACTTC
j_gene: TRBJ1-4; v_gene: TRBV5-5; d_gene: .; abundance: .; CDR3aa: CASSFWGTNEKLFF; CDR3nt: TGTGCCAGCAGCTTTTGGGGCACTAATGAAAAACTGTTTTTT
j_gene: TRBJ1-1; v_gene: TRBV19; d_gene: TRBD1; abundance: .; CDR3aa: CATIQGRLNTEAFF; CDR3nt: TGTGCCACCATACAGGGGCGACTGAACACTGAAGCTTTCTTT
j_gene: TRBJ2-7; v_gene: TRBV6-5; d_gene: TRBD1; abundance: few; CDR3aa: CASRPGQGAYEQYF; CDR3nt: TGTGCCAGCAGGCCGGGACAGGGGGCCTACGAGCAGTACTTC
j_gene: TRBJ2-1; v_gene: TRBV6-6; d_gene: .; abundance: few; CDR3aa: CASSYSRSQYNEQFF; CDR3nt: TGTGCCAGCAGTTACTCGCGGAGCCAATACAATGAGCAGTTCTTC